This paragraph covers one TCR beta chain sequence. The CDR3 contains 15 residues. Germline-derived CDR1 and CDR2 are SNHLY and FYNNEI. Trimming stripped 0 bases from V and 1 base from J, with 10 bases between. This specimen belongs to a study of blood T cell repertoires in COVID-19. Assay used: immunoSEQ multiplex PCR; TCRdb lists only in-frame clones, some missing. The sample has about 88,000 clones; 90% are singletons. The V gene is TRBV2, the J gene TRBJ2-7; D is unresolved. This clonotype was sampled from a man aged 55 to 70 with acute or convalescent COVID-19. The sequencing input was peripheral blood. CDR3 amino acids: CASSEAQAISYEQYF. Here the CDR3 DNA reads TGTGCCAGCAGTGAAGCGCAGGCGATATCCTACGAGCAGTACTTC.